This is a list of T cell receptor beta chains from one sample in a study of cytomegalovirus exposure and HLA in healthy donors. TCRdb's copy holds only in-frame clones and misses some; the assay was immunoSEQ multiplex PCR. The data show over 150,000 clones, about four fifths seen once. Source material: PBMCs. These receptors originate from a girl between 5 and 17 years old in good health and CMV-seropositive. Both conserved end residues are part of each CDR3. Fields, in order: D gene, clone size, V gene, J gene, CDR3 DNA, CDR3 protein. A D gene is named only where the DNA matches it firmly. Clone size is shown for a subset of rows, as once, few, many or a class of expanded clone.

>-|-|TRBV12-5|TRBJ1-1
TGTGCTAGTGGTTTGGTAGAACATAAGAACACTGAAGCTTTCTTT
CASGLVEHKNTEAFF
>-|-|TRBV5-5|TRBJ1-4
TGTGCCAGCAGCTTGGTGGCTTTGTGGAATGAAAAACTGTTTTTT
CASSLVALWNEKLFF
>TRBD2|few|TRBV6-4|TRBJ2-3
TGTGCCAGCAGTTCACTAGCGGGGAGCACAGATACGCAGTATTTT
CASSSLAGSTDTQYF
>-|-|TRBV15|TRBJ1-1
TGTGCCACCAGCAGAGACAGGGTAGGGAACACTGAAGCTTTCTTT
CATSRDRVGNTEAFF
>-|-|TRBV25-1|TRBJ1-1
TGTGCCAGCAGTGAATATCGTCTAGAGAACACTGAAGCTTTCTTT
CASSEYRLENTEAFF
>-|-|TRBV9|TRBJ2-4
TGTGCCAGCAGCGTAGGGGAAGGGAGGAACATTCAGTACTTC
CASSVGEGRNIQYF
>TRBD1|-|TRBV19|TRBJ1-1
TGTGCCACCACCCTCGGGACAGCCTACACTGAAGCTTTCTTT
CATTLGTAYTEAFF
>TRBD2|-|TRBV9|TRBJ2-1
TGTGCCAGCAGCATTCTAGCGGGGGGAGCGGTTGAGCAGTTCTTC
CASSILAGGAVEQFF
>TRBD1|-|TRBV9|TRBJ2-2
TGTGCCAGCAGCGTACCCTCAGGACAGGGGTGGAACACCGGGGAGCTGTTTTTT
CASSVPSGQGWNTGELFF
>TRBD2|-|TRBV5-4|TRBJ2-5
TGTGCCAGCAGCCGGGGGGGCCCTACGTTACAAGAGACCCAGTACTTC
CASSRGGPTLQETQYF
>TRBD1|-|TRBV19|TRBJ1-2
TGTGCCAGTAATGCGCAGGGGGCGGGTGGCTACACCTTC
CASNAQGAGGYTF
>-|-|TRBV6-6|TRBJ1-1
TGTGCCAGCAGCTTCTCGACAGAGGGGGAAGACACTGAAGCTTTCTTT
CASSFSTEGEDTEAFF
>-|-|TRBV27|TRBJ1-2
TGTGCCAGCACTGACAGGTTAAGCAACTATGGCTACACCTTC
CASTDRLSNYGYTF
>-|-|TRBV7-3|TRBJ1-2
TGTGCCAGCAGCTTAAAGGAGGGTACGGGGTATGGCTACACCTTC
CASSLKEGTGYGYTF
>-|-|TRBV14|TRBJ1-1
TGTGCCAGCAGCCTACTATTGGGCACTGAAGCTTTCTTT
CASSLLLGTEAFF
>TRBD1|-|TRBV6-5|TRBJ1-5
TGTGCCAGCAGTTTGGCGGGACAGATTAGCAATCAGCCCCAGCATTTT
CASSLAGQISNQPQHF
>TRBD1|-|TRBV19|TRBJ1-2
TGTGCCAGTAGTAGGGCGGACAGGGAGAGCTATGGCTACACCTTC
CASSRADRESYGYTF
>TRBD2|-|TRBV2|TRBJ2-3
TGTGCCAGCAGTGGGGCGGGACTAGCGGGGGGCTTTGCTAGCACAGATACGCAGTATTTT
CASSGAGLAGGFASTDTQYF
>TRBD1|once|TRBV5-6|TRBJ2-7
TGTGCCAGCAGCCCTCAGCGGACAGGGTTCTCCGAGCAGTACTTC
CASSPQRTGFSEQYF
>TRBD2|few|TRBV11-2|TRBJ2-3
TGTGCCAGCAGCGGTATAGCGGGGGGTCCTTCTGGGGCAGATACGCAGTATTTT
CASSGIAGGPSGADTQYF
>TRBD2|-|TRBV19|TRBJ2-1
TGTGCCAGTGCATCGAAACGGACTAGCGGGGGGGCCTACAATGAGCAGTTCTTC
CASASKRTSGGAYNEQFF
>TRBD1|-|TRBV6-6|TRBJ1-5
TGTGCCAGCAGTCTCAGGGGGCGCGGGCAGCCCCAGCATTTT
CASSLRGRGQPQHF
>TRBD2|-|TRBV6-5|TRBJ2-7
TGTGCCAGCAGTACGTTAACGGGGGGCTCCTACGAGCAGTACTTC
CASSTLTGGSYEQYF
>-|-|TRBV11-3|TRBJ2-7
TGTGCCAGCAGCTCCCCCTGGGCGGGGAACTACGAGCAGTACTTC
CASSSPWAGNYEQYF
>TRBD2|-|TRBV7-2|TRBJ2-7
TGTGCCAGCAGCGTCGGAAATATAGCGGGGGGAGGCTACGAGCAGTACTTC
CASSVGNIAGGGYEQYF
>TRBD1|-|TRBV7-6|TRBJ1-1
TGTGCCAGCAGCTTCGGAGACAGGGCTGAAGCTTTCTTT
CASSFGDRAEAFF
>-|once|TRBV4-1|TRBJ1-1
TGCGCCAGCAGCCTCCTCGGACCCCGGACAGAACCTTCTTTCTTT
CASSLLGPRTEPSFF
>-|once|TRBV4-1|TRBJ1-1
TGCGCCAGCAGCCAAGTTTCCGGCAGCCACCCGAAACGAGGTAAGAACACTGAAGCTTTCTTT
CASSQVSGSHPKRGKNTEAFF
>-|-|TRBV9|TRBJ2-7
TGTGCCAGCAGCGTAGGGGCAGACCACCTCTCCTACGAGCAGTACTTC
CASSVGADHLSYEQYF
>TRBD2|-|TRBV28|TRBJ2-5
TGTGCCGGCAGTCCCCGACTAGCGGGGCCACAAGAGACCCAGTACTTC
CAGSPRLAGPQETQYF
>TRBD1|-|TRBV6-5|TRBJ1-1
TGTGCCAGCACCCCAGGGGGATTCACTGAAGCTTTCTTT
CASTPGGFTEAFF
>TRBD1|few|TRBV27|TRBJ2-2
TGTGCCAGCAGGAGGGGGCTCAGGGAGCTGTTTTTT
CASRRGLRELFF
>-|-|TRBV30|TRBJ1-6
TGTGCCTGGAGTGCAAAACGGGGGGCCAATTCACCCCTCCACTTT
CAWSAKRGANSPLHF
>TRBD1|-|TRBV19|TRBJ2-1
TGTGCCAGTAGTGTGGGACAGGGGGGAGATATTTACAATGAGCAGTTCTTC
CASSVGQGGDIYNEQFF
>-|once|TRBV25-1|TRBJ1-1
TGTGCCAGCAGTGAATGGGGGCCGAACACTGAAGCTTTCTTT
CASSEWGPNTEAFF
>TRBD1|once|TRBV2|TRBJ1-1
TGTGCCAGCAGCTCGGGACAGATGAACACTGAAGCTTTCTTT
CASSSGQMNTEAFF
>TRBD1|-|TRBV11-3|TRBJ2-6
TGTGCCAGCAGCTTTACAGGGGCAGGGGCCAACGTCCTGACTTTC
CASSFTGAGANVLTF
>-|-|TRBV13|TRBJ2-7
TGTGCCAGCAGCGCTAGCTCCTACGAGCAGTACTTC
CASSASSYEQYF
>-|-|TRBV10-1|TRBJ1-5
TGCGCCGCTGCGCCCAAAGGGGAGGATCAGCCCCAGCATTTT
CAAAPKGEDQPQHF
>-|-|TRBV14|TRBJ2-5
TGTGCCAGCAGCCATGGGGGCGGACTCCTTCTACAAGAGACCCAGTACTTC
CASSHGGGLLLQETQYF
>-|-|TRBV2|TRBJ1-2
TGTGCCAGCAGTGAGGGACAAGAGTATGGCTACACCTTC
CASSEGQEYGYTF
>-|-|TRBV4-1|TRBJ1-5
TGCGCCAGCAGCCAAGGCAGTCAGCCCCAGCATTTT
CASSQGSQPQHF
>TRBD2|-|TRBV4-1|TRBJ2-5
TGCGCCAGCAGCCGTGGGGGGGGTAGCGGAAAAGAGACCCAGTACTTC
CASSRGGGSGKETQYF
>-|-|TRBV9|TRBJ2-5
TGTGCCAGCAGCGTAGGTGGTGGCAAAGAGACCCAGTACTTC
CASSVGGGKETQYF
>TRBD2|-|TRBV5-6|TRBJ2-3
TGTGCCAGCAGCTCGGGACTAGCGGGGGTCCTCTACACAGATACGCAGTATTTT
CASSSGLAGVLYTDTQYF
>TRBD1|-|TRBV19|TRBJ1-5
TGTGCCACCAAGGGACAGGGCAATCAGCCCCAGCATTTT
CATKGQGNQPQHF
>TRBD1|once|TRBV29-1|TRBJ1-2
TGCAGCGCCCCCGGACAGGGGGGAGGCTACACCTTC
CSAPGQGGGYTF
>-|-|TRBV5-5|TRBJ2-5
TGTGCCAGCAGCGGGGGACCGCGGGGAGAGACCCAGTACTTC
CASSGGPRGETQYF
>TRBD1|-|TRBV10-3|TRBJ2-7
TGTGCCATCAGCCAGGGGACAGGGGATTTCGGGTACGAGCAGTACTTC
CAISQGTGDFGYEQYF